Listed below are T cell receptor beta chains from one sample, sequenced in a study of blood T cell repertoires in COVID-19. The assay was immunoSEQ multiplex PCR, and TCRdb's table has in-frame clones only and misses some. The data hold over 75,000 clones, with 80% observed a single time. Material: peripheral blood. The receptors derive from a woman in her seventies with acute or convalescent COVID-19. Both conserved end residues are part of each CDR3. The order of the fields is D gene, V gene, J gene, clone size, CDR3 DNA, CDR3 protein. A D gene is named only where the DNA matches it firmly. Where a row states a size, it is once, few, many or the class of an expanded clone; other rows omit it.

.,TRBV14,TRBJ2-3,.,TGTGCCAGCAGCCCGGGACTCACAGATACGCAGTATTTT,CASSPGLTDTQYF
TRBD2,TRBV20-1,TRBJ2-7,.,TGCAGTGCTAGTGGGGGACTAGCGGGAGGGCCTTTGGGAGAGCAGTACTTC,CSASGGLAGGPLGEQYF
.,TRBV5-4,TRBJ1-4,.,TGTGCCAGCAGCTTCCCGAATGAAAAACTGTTTTTT,CASSFPNEKLFF
.,TRBV27,TRBJ2-3,.,TGTGCCAGCAGTCTAGGGGCCTTTAGCACAGATACGCAGTATTTT,CASSLGAFSTDTQYF
TRBD1,TRBV28,TRBJ1-5,.,TGTGCCAGCAGTTTATGGGGGCAGGGGGCTAGTCAGCCCCAGCATTTT,CASSLWGQGASQPQHF
.,TRBV7-9,TRBJ2-1,.,TGTGCCAGCAGCTTAGCGGGCTTAAATGAGCAGTTCTTC,CASSLAGLNEQFF
TRBD2,TRBV6-4,TRBJ2-1,few,TGTGCCAGCAGTGACACCTCTAGCGGCTCCTACAATGAGCAGTTCTTC,CASSDTSSGSYNEQFF
TRBD1,TRBV7-9,TRBJ2-7,.,TGTGCCAGCAGCTCCGGGACAGGGGACTACGAGCAGTACTTC,CASSSGTGDYEQYF
.,TRBV5-1,TRBJ2-3,.,TGCGCCAGCAGCTCATTAGGGGTTGGGGCAACAGATACGCAGTATTTT,CASSSLGVGATDTQYF
.,TRBV6-5,TRBJ2-7,.,TGTGCCAGCAGTTCGAGGAGCTCCTACGAGCAGTACTTC,CASSSRSSYEQYF
.,TRBV12-3/TRBV12-4,TRBJ2-5,.,TGTGCCAGCACCACTCCCAAGGAGACCCAGTACTTC,CASTTPKETQYF
.,TRBV9,TRBJ2-3,.,TGTGCCAGCAGCGTAGCCAGCGGCCCGATCACAGATACGCAGTATTTT,CASSVASGPITDTQYF
.,TRBV5-1,TRBJ1-1,few,TGCGCCAGCAGCTACGAGGGGGTCGGAGGATCTGAAGCTTTCTTT,CASSYEGVGGSEAFF